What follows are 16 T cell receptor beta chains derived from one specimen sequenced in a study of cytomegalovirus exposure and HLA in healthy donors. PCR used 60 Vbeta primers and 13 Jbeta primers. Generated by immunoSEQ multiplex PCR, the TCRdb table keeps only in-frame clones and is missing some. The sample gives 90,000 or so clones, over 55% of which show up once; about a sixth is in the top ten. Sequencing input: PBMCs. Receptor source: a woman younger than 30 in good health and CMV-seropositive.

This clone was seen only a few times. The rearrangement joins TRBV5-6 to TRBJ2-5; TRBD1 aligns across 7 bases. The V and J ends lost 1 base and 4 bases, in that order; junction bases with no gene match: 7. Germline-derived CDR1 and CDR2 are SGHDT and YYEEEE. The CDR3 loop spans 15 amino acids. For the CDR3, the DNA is TGTGCCAGCAGCTTGTCACTAGGGACAGTAGAGACCCAGTACTTC. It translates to CASSLSLGTVETQYF.

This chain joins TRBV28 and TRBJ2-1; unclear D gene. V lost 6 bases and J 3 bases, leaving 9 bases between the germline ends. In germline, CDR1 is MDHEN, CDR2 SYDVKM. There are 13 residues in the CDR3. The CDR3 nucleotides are TGTGCCAGCAGAAGGCCGGGCTACAATGAGCAGTTCTTC. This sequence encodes CASRRPGYNEQFF.

CDR3 sequence reads: CASSPFLAGSTDTQYF. CDR3 bases: TGTGCCAGCAGCCCTTTCTTAGCGGGATCCACAGATACGCAGTATTTT. The V call is TRBV28, the J call TRBJ2-3, with 8 bases fitting TRBD2. Germline V gene data show CDR1 as MDHEN and CDR2 as SYDVKM. J lost 2 bases, V lost 6 bases, and 10 bases had no gene match. This CDR3 is built from 16 residues.

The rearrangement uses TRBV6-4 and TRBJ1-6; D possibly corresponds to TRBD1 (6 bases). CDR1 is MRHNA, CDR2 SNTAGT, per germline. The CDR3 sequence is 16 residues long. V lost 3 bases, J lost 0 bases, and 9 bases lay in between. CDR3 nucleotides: TGTGCCAGCAGTGAAACAGGGAGCTCCTATAATTCACCCCTCCACTTT. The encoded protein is CASSETGSSYNSPLHF.

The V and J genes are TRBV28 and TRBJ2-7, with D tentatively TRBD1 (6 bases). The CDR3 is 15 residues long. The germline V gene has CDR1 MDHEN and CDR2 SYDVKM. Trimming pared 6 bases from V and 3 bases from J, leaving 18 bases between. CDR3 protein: CASSLPDSTGYEQYF. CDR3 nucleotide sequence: TGTGCCAGCAGCCTCCCGGACAGTACTGGCTACGAGCAGTACTTC.

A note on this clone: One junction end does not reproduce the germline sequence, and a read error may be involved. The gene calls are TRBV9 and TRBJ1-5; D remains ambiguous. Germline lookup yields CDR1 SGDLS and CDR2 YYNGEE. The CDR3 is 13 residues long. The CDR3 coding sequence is TGTGCCAGCAGCCGGGAAGGAAAACAGCTCCAGCATTTT. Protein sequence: CASSREGKQLQHF.

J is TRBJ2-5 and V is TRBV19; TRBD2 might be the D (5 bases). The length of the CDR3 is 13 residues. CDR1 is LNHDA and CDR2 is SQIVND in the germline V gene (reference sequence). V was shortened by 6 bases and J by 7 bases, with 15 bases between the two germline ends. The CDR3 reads CASRPTRAGTQYF. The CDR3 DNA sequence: TGTGCCAGTAGACCAACGAGGGCCGGGACCCAGTACTTC.

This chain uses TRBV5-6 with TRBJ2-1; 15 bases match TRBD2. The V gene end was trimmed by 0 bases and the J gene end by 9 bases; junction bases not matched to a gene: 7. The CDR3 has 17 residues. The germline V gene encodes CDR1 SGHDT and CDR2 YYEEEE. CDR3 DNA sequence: TGTGCCAGCAGCTTGGCGGGAGGACTAGCGGGAGGGTTTGAGCAGTTCTTC. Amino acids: CASSLAGGLAGGFEQFF.

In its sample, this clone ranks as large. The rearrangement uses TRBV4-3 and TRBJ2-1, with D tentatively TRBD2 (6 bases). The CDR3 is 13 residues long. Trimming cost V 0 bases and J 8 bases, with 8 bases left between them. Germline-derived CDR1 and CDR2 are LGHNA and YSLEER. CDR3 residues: CASSQDGGDEQFF. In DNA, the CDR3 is TGCGCCAGCAGCCAAGACGGGGGAGATGAGCAGTTCTTC.

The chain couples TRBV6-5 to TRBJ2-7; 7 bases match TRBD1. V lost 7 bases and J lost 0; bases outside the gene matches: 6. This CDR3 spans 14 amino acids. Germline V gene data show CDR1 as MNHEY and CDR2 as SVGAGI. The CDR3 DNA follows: TGTGCCAGCACCCAAGGGGGCTACTCCTACGAGCAGTACTTC. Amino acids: CASTQGGYSYEQYF.

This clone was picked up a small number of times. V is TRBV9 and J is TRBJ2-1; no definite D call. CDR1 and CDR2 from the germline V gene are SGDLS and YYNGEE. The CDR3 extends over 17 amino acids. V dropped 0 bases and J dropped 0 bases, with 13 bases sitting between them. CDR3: CASSVGLRLSSYNEQFF. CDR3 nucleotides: TGTGCCAGCAGCGTAGGGTTGCGTCTGAGCTCCTACAATGAGCAGTTCTTC.

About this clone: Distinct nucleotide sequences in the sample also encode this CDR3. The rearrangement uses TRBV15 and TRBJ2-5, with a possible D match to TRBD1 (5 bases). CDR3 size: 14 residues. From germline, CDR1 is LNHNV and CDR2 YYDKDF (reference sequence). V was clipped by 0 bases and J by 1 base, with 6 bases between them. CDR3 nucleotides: TGTGCCACCAGCAGAGATAGGGGCCAAGAGACCCAGTACTTC. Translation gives CATSRDRGQETQYF. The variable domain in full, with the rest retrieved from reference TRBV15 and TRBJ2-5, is DAMVIQNPRYQVTQFGKPVTLSCSQTLNHNVMYWYQQKSSQAPKLLFHYYDKDFNNEADTPDNFQSRRPNTSFCFLDIRSPGLGDTAMYLCATSRDRGQETQYFGPGTRLLVL.

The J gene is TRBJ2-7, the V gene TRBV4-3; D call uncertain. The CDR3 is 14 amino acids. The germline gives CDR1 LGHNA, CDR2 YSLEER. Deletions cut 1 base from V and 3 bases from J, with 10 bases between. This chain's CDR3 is CASSQATIGYEQYF. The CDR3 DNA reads TGCGCCAGCAGCCAAGCGACAATCGGCTACGAGCAGTACTTC.

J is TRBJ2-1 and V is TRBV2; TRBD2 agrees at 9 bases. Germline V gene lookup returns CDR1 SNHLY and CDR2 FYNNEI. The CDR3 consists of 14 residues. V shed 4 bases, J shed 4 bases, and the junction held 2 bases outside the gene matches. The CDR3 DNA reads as TGTGCCAGCAGTGGACTAGCGGATTACAATGAGCAGTTCTTC. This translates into CASSGLADYNEQFF.

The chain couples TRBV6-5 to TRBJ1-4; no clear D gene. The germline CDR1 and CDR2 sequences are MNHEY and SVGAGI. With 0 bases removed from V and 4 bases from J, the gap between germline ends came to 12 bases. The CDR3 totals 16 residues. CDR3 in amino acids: CASSYSSRQINEKLFF. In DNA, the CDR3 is TGTGCCAGCAGTTACTCGTCGAGACAAATTAATGAAAAACTGTTTTTT.

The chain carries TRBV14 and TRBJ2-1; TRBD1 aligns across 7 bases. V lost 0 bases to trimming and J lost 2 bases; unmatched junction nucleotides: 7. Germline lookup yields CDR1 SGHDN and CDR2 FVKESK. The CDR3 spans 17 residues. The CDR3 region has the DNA TGTGCCAGCAGCCAAGATCCTGTGACAGGGCCCTACAATGAGCAGTTCTTC. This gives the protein CASSQDPVTGPYNEQFF. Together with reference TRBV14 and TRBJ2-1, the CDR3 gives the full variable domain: EAGVTQFPSHSVIEKGQTVTLRCDPISGHDNLYWYRRVMGKEIKFLLHFVKESKQDESGMPNNRFLAERTGGTYSTLKVQPAELEDSGVYFCASSQDPVTGPYNEQFFGPGTRLTVL.